This T cell receptor (beta chain) stems from a study of blood T cell repertoires in COVID-19 (dated by TCRdb to about 2020). At the level of the whole study: The collaborator samples originated in the United States, Italy and Spain and spanned the acute and convalescent phases of COVID-19. The repertoires were released in a freely available public database intended as a resource for research on the immune response to SARS-CoV-2. The material from the prospective study consisted of cDNA or gDNA derived from T cells, B-cell-depleted T cells, or PBMCs. Subjects who had been exposed to COVID-19, were actively infected with it, or had recovered from it provided the deeply sampled blood TCRbeta repertoires that made up the dataset. Samples were obtained from the ongoing ImmuneRACE study (first 160 participants) and from roughly 1,300 subjects provided by 6 global collaborators. Nearly every sample came with metadata listing a de-identified subject ID, COVID-19 status, age in years and sex. HLA class I and class II types, where available, came from metadata supplied by the sample provider rather than from assay-based typing.

Broader findings and caveats from the paper: The amount of clinical and demographic metadata varied by source and participant and was provided uncurated.

Regarding this clone: It has no known antigen specificity. No base-level quality is on record; no much larger clone is a single base apart.

Collaborating institutions collected whole blood in K2EDTA tubes following their own protocols. For TCRbeta analysis, collaborator samples were shipped as frozen whole blood, as isolated PBMCs, or as DNA extracted from either sample type. The CDR3 runs 16 amino acids, cysteine and phenylalanine included. Kept here is only the CDR3 DNA, which spans 48 bases and is read in frame from base 1. From V the trimming removes 1 base and from J it removes 10 bases, while the gene matches leave 9 bases of the junction unaccounted for. The germline V gene (reference sequence) supplies CDR1 LGHDT and CDR2 YNNKEL. TCRbeta CDR3 regions were amplified from genomic DNA using the immunoSEQ Assay, a bias-controlled multiplex PCR. Turning to the authors' computational methods: The number of nucleated cells in each sample was estimated by amplification of reference gene primers within the assay. To quantify the absolute abundance of each unique TCRbeta CDR3 rearrangement, sequence reads were collapsed and filtered. For each sample, productive Simpson clonality was calculated as the square root of Simpson's diversity index across productive rearrangements. TCRdb provides this immuneACCESS table in a form limited to in-frame rearrangements. Some clones are lacking; in checked studies, under half of them reflect an unresolved V gene, and why the rest are absent is not known. The V and J calls and clone size are taken from that table; D and trimming were inferred from the DNA. The sample records 200,000 to 250,000 clones, approximately 84% of which are singletons. The ten most abundant clones make up roughly 8% of the sample.

This chain joins TRBV3-1 (or the pseudogene TRBV3-2) to TRBJ1-6, and TRBD1 aligns with 8 junction nucleotides. The sample taken for sequencing was peripheral blood. The receptor was isolated from a woman aged 45-65 years with active or convalescent COVID-19. This receptor has the CDR3 CASSQGGGQGSSPLHF. The DNA sequence follows: TGTGCCAGCAGCCAAGGGGGCGGACAGGGCTCCTCACCCCTCCACTTT.